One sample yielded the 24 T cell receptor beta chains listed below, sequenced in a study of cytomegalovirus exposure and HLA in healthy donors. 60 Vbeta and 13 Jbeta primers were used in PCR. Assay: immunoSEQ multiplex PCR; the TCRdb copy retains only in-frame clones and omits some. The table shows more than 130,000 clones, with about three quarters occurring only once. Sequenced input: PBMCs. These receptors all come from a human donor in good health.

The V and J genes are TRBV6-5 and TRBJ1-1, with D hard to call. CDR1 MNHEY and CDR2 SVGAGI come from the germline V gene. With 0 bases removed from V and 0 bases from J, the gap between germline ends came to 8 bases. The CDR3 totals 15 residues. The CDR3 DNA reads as TGTGCCAGCAGTTACTCCATCGGGATGAACACTGAAGCTTTCTTT. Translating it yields CASSYSIGMNTEAFF.

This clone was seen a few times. The CDR3 DNA is TGCGCCAGCAGCCAAGAACCAGGCTCTGGGGCCAACGTCCTGACTTTC. Its translation is CASSQEPGSGANVLTF. V usage is TRBV4-1 and J usage is TRBJ2-6; D gene unclear. CDR1 MGHRA and CDR2 YSYEKL come from the germline V gene. Trimming cost V 0 bases and J 0 bases, with 6 bases left between them. There are 16 residues in the CDR3.

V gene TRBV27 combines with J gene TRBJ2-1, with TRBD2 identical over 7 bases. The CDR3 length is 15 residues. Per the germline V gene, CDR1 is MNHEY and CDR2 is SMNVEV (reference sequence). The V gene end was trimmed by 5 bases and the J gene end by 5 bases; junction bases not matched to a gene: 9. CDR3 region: CASSGGLAENNEQFF. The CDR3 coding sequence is TGTGCCAGCAGTGGCGGGCTAGCGGAGAACAATGAGCAGTTCTTC.

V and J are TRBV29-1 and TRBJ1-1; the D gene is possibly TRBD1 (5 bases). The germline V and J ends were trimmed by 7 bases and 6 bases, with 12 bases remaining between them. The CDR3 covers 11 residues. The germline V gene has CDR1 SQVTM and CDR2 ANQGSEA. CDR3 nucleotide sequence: TGCAGCGGAGATCTGGGGCCTGAAGCTTTCTTT. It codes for CSGDLGPEAFF.

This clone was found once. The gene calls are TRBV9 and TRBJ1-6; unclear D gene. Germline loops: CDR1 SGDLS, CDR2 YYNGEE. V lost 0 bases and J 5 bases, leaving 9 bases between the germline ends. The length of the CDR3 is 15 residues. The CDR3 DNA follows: TGTGCCAGCAGCGTAGACTTGGTGGATAATTCACCCCTCCACTTT. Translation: CASSVDLVDNSPLHF.

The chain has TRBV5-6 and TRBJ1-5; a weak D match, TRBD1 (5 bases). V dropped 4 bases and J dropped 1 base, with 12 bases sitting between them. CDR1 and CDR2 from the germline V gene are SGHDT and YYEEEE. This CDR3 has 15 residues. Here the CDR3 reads CASSRGAGSNQPQHF. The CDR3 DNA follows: TGTGCCAGCAGCAGGGGAGCGGGGAGCAATCAGCCCCAGCATTTT. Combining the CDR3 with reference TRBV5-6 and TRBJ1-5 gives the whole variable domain DAGVTQSPTHLIKTRGQQVTLRCSPKSGHDTVSWYQQALGQGPQFIFQYYEEEERQRGNFPDRFSGHQFPNYSSELNVNALLLGDSALYLCASSRGAGSNQPQHFGDGTRLSIL.

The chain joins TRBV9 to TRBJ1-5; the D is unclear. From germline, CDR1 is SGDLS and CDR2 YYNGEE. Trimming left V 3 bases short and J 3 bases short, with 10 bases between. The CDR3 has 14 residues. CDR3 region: CASSGAQTNQPQHF. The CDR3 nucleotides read TGTGCCAGCAGCGGGGCCCAAACCAATCAGCCCCAGCATTTT. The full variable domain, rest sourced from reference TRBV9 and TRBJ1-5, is DSGVTQTPKHLITATGQRVTLRCSPRSGDLSVYWYQQSLDQGLQFLIQYYNGEERAKGNILERFSAQQFPDLHSELNLSSLELGDSALYFCASSGAQTNQPQHFGDGTRLSIL.

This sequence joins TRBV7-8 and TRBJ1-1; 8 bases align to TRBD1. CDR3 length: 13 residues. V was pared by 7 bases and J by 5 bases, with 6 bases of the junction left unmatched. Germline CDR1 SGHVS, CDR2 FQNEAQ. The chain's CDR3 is CASIGQGRTEAFF. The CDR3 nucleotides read TGTGCCAGCATCGGACAGGGCAGAACTGAAGCTTTCTTT.

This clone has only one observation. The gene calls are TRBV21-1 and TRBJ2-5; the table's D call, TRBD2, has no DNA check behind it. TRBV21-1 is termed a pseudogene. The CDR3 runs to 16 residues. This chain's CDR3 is CASNPASGGTQETQYF. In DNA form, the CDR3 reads TGTGCCAGCAACCCGGCTAGCGGGGGTACTCAAGAGACCCAGTACTTC.

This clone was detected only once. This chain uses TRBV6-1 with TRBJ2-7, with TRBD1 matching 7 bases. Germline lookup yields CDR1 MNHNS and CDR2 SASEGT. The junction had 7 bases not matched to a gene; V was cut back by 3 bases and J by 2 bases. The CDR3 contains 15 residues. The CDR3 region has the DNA TGTGCCAGCAGTGATTATTGGGGACAGACCTACGAGCAGTACTTC. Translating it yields CASSDYWGQTYEQYF.

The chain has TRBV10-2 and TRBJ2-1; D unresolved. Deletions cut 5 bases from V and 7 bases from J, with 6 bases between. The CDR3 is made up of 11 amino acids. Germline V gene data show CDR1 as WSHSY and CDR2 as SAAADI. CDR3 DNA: TGCGCCAGCAGTTTAATGAATGAGCAGTTCTTC. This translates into CASSLMNEQFF.

As DNA, the CDR3 is TGCAGTGCTAGAAAAGCGAGTGGCTACACCTTC. It is translated as CSARKASGYTF. The chain uses TRBV20-1 and TRBJ1-2, with D unresolved. Germline V gene lookup returns CDR1 DFQATT and CDR2 SNEGSKA (reference sequence). The CDR3 has 11 residues. Trimming cost V 2 bases and J 7 bases, with 8 bases left between them.

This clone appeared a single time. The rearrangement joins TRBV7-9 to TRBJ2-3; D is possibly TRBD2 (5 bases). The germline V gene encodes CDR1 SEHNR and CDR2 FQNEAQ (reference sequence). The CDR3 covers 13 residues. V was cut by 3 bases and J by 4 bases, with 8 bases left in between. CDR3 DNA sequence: TGTGCCAGCAGCTTCGCACTAGCAGATACGCAGTATTTT. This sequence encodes CASSFALADTQYF.

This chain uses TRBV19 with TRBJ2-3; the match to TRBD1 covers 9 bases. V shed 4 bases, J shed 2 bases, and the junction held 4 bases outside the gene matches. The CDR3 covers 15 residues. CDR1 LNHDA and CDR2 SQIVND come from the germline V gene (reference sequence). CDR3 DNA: TGTGCCAGTAGTAAGGGACAGGGCGCCACAGATACGCAGTATTTT. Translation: CASSKGQGATDTQYF.

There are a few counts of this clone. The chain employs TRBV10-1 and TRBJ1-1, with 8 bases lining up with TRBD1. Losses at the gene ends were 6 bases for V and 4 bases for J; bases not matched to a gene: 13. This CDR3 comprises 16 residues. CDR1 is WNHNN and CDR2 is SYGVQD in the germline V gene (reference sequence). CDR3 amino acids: CASSTDRVVGSTEAFF. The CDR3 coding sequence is TGCGCCAGCAGCACGGACAGGGTAGTAGGGAGCACTGAAGCTTTCTTT.

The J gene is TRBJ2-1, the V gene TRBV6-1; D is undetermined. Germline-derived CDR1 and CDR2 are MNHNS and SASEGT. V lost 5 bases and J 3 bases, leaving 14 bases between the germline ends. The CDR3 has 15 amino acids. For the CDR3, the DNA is TGTGCCAGCAGTCTAATGTACGCTCTCTACAATGAGCAGTTCTTC. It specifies CASSLMYALYNEQFF.

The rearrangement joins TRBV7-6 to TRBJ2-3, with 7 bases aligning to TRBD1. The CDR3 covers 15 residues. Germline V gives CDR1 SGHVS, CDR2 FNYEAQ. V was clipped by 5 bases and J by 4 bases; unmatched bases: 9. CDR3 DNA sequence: TGTGCCAGCAGCAGCCGCCTTCAGGGGGCAGATACGCAGTATTTT. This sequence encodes CASSSRLQGADTQYF.

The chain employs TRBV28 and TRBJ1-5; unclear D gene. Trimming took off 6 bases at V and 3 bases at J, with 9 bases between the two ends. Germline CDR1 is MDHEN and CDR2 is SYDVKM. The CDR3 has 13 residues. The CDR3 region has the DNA TGTGCCAGCAGGTCTCAGAACAATCAGCCCCAGCATTTT. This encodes CASRSQNNQPQHF.

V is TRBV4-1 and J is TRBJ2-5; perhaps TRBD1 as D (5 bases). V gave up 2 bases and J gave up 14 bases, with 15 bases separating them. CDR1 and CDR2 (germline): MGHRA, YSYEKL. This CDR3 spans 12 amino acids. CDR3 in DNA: TGCGCCAGCAGCCAATCTAGGGGAATCAGATACTTC. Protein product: CASSQSRGIRYF.

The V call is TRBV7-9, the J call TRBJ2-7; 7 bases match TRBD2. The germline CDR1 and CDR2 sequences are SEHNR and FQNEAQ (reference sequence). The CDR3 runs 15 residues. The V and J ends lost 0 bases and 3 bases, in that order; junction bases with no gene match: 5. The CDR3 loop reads CASSLARGEVYEQYF. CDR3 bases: TGTGCCAGCAGCTTAGCACGGGGGGAGGTCTACGAGCAGTACTTC.

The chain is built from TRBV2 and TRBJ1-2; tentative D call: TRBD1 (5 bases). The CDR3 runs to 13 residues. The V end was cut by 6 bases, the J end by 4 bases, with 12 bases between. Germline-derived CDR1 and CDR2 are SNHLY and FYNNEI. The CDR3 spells CASSLGGAYGYTF. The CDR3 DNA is TGTGCCAGCAGCCTCGGGGGTGCCTATGGCTACACCTTC.

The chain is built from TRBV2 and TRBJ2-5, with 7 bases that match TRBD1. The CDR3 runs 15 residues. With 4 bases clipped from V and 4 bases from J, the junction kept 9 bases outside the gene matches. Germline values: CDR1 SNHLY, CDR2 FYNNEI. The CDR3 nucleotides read TGTGCCAGCAGTGTCCCCAGGGGGATTAGAGAGACCCAGTACTTC. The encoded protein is CASSVPRGIRETQYF.

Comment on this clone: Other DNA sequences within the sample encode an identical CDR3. The CDR3: CASSLERLYEQYF. The CDR3 DNA sequence: TGTGCCAGCAGCTTAGAACGACTCTACGAGCAGTACTTC. The chain recombines TRBV7-8 with TRBJ2-7, with D hard to call. This CDR3 comprises 13 residues. CDR1 SGHVS and CDR2 FQNEAQ come from the germline V gene. V was shortened by 1 base and J by 3 bases, with 7 bases between the two germline ends. The variable domain in full, completed from reference TRBV7-8 and TRBJ2-7, reads GAGVSQSPRYKVAKRGQDVALRCDPISGHVSLFWYQQALGQGPEFLTYFQNEAQLDKSGLPSDRFFAERPEGSVSTLKIQRTQQEDSAVYLCASSLERLYEQYFGPGTRLTVT.

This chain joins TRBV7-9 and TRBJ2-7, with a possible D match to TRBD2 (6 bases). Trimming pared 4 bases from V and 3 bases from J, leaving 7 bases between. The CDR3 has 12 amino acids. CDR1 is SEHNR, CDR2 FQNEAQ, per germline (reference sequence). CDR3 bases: TGTGCCAGCAGCTCGGGACTCTACGAGCAGTACTTC. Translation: CASSSGLYEQYF.